A selection of T cell receptor beta chains follows, all from one sample in a study of blood T cell repertoires in COVID-19. Using immunoSEQ multiplex PCR, the repertoire was profiled, and TCRdb retains in-frame clones only, with some absent. The sample has more than 200,000 clones, 87% seen once. Sequencing was carried out using PBMCs or T cells enriched from blood (not recorded which). The receptors were gathered from a woman aged 30 to 39 with acute COVID-19. CDR3s include the opening cysteine and the closing phenylalanine or tryptophan. Each record gives: clone size, J gene, D gene, V gene, CDR3 protein, CDR3 DNA. A D gene is named only where the DNA matches it firmly. Where a row states a size, it is once, few, many or the class of an expanded clone; other rows omit it.

size: NA
J: TRBJ2-2
D: TRBD2
V: TRBV28
CDR3: CASSSSWTSGRAAGELFF
DNA: TGTGCCAGCAGTTCCTCCTGGACTAGCGGGAGGGCCGCTGGGGAGCTGTTTTTT

size: NA
J: TRBJ1-6
D: TRBD1
V: TRBV28
CDR3: CASSHLQGYNSPLHF
DNA: TGTGCCAGCAGTCACCTACAGGGGTATAATTCACCCCTCCACTTT

size: few
J: TRBJ1-5
D: NA
V: TRBV6-1
CDR3: CASSEFGQINQPQHF
DNA: TGTGCCAGCAGTGAATTTGGACAGATCAATCAGCCCCAGCATTTT

size: NA
J: TRBJ2-1
D: NA
V: TRBV9
CDR3: CASSVGPGNYNEQFF
DNA: TGTGCCAGCAGCGTAGGGCCGGGGAACTACAATGAGCAGTTCTTC

size: NA
J: TRBJ1-2
D: TRBD1
V: TRBV9
CDR3: CASNPNPQGDYGYTF
DNA: TGTGCCAGCAACCCGAACCCACAGGGGGACTATGGCTACACCTTC

size: NA
J: TRBJ2-3
D: NA
V: TRBV5-1
CDR3: CASSYGAGGSQDTQYF
DNA: TGCGCCAGCAGCTACGGCGCTGGCGGGTCACAAGATACGCAGTATTTT

size: NA
J: TRBJ2-2
D: TRBD1
V: TRBV5-8
CDR3: CASSLGGQGIGELFF
DNA: TGTGCCAGCAGCTTGGGAGGACAGGGAATCGGGGAGCTGTTTTTT

size: few
J: TRBJ2-7
D: NA
V: TRBV27
CDR3: CASSQPGLQAYEQYF
DNA: TGTGCCAGCAGTCAGCCGGGACTCCAAGCCTACGAGCAGTACTTC

size: NA
J: TRBJ1-1
D: TRBD1
V: TRBV6-4
CDR3: CASRPTGGVGKAFF
DNA: TGTGCCAGCAGACCGACAGGGGGCGTCGGTAAGGCTTTCTTT

size: NA
J: TRBJ2-7
D: TRBD1
V: TRBV9
CDR3: CASSPRTGMVYEQYF
DNA: TGTGCCAGCAGCCCCCGGACAGGGATGGTCTACGAGCAGTACTTC

size: NA
J: TRBJ1-6
D: TRBD1
V: TRBV2
CDR3: CASSDRGQGDSPLHF
DNA: TGTGCCAGCAGTGATCGAGGACAGGGTGATTCACCCCTCCACTTT

size: NA
J: TRBJ2-2
D: TRBD2
V: TRBV4-1
CDR3: CASSQDQGAGTGLGELFF
DNA: TGCGCCAGCAGCCAAGATCAGGGAGCGGGAACGGGCTTGGGGGAGCTGTTTTTT

size: once
J: TRBJ1-5
D: NA
V: TRBV5-4
CDR3: CASSLEGSNQPQHF
DNA: TGTGCCAGCAGCTTGGAGGGGAGCAATCAGCCCCAGCATTTT

size: NA
J: TRBJ1-1
D: TRBD1
V: TRBV10-2
CDR3: CASSATGATEAFF
DNA: TGCGCCAGCAGCGCCACAGGGGCCACTGAAGCTTTCTTT

size: NA
J: TRBJ1-2
D: NA
V: TRBV4-3
CDR3: CASSQDRHPGDYGYTF
DNA: TGCGCCAGCAGCCAGGACCGCCACCCGGGAGACTATGGCTACACCTTC

size: NA
J: TRBJ2-7
D: NA
V: TRBV5-1
CDR3: CASSYDRFSYEQYF
DNA: TGCGCCAGCAGCTACGACAGGTTCTCCTACGAGCAGTACTTC

size: NA
J: TRBJ1-2
D: NA
V: TRBV7-3
CDR3: CASSYYRAYGYTF
DNA: TGTGCCAGCAGCTACTACAGGGCCTATGGCTACACCTTC

size: NA
J: TRBJ2-2
D: TRBD2
V: TRBV28
CDR3: CASSLRLAGAGELFF
DNA: TGTGCCAGCAGTTTACGTCTAGCGGGAGCTGGGGAGCTGTTTTTT

size: NA
J: TRBJ2-2
D: NA
V: TRBV11-2
CDR3: CASSLGQAHTGELFF
DNA: TGTGCCAGCAGCTTAGGCCAGGCCCACACCGGGGAGCTGTTTTTT

size: many
J: TRBJ2-7
D: NA
V: TRBV4-1
CDR3: CASSPPRSSAPMIYEQYF
DNA: TGCGCCAGCAGCCCACCAAGGAGCTCCGCACCGATGATCTACGAGCAGTACTTC

size: NA
J: TRBJ2-5
D: NA
V: TRBV15
CDR3: CATSSWRSGETQYF
DNA: TGTGCCACCAGCAGTTGGAGGAGCGGAGAGACCCAGTACTTC

size: once
J: TRBJ2-5
D: TRBD1
V: TRBV6-5
CDR3: CASRGQGGQETQYF
DNA: TGTGCCAGCAGGGGACAGGGTGGGCAAGAGACCCAGTACTTC

size: NA
J: TRBJ2-1
D: NA
V: TRBV5-4
CDR3: CASSATGISYNEQFF
DNA: TGTGCCAGCAGCGCTACAGGGATCTCCTACAATGAGCAGTTCTTC

size: NA
J: TRBJ2-3
D: NA
V: TRBV28
CDR3: CASRGSIGVGTDTQYF
DNA: TGTGCCAGCAGAGGATCGATCGGGGTTGGTACAGATACGCAGTATTTT

size: NA
J: TRBJ2-7
D: TRBD2
V: TRBV2
CDR3: CASSEAGGRAYYEQYF
DNA: TGTGCCAGCAGTGAAGCCGGGGGGAGGGCCTATTACGAGCAGTACTTC

size: NA
J: TRBJ1-2
D: NA
V: TRBV23-1
CDR3: CASSQPQGNYGYTF
DNA: TGCGCCAGCAGTCAACCTCAGGGAAACTATGGCTACACCTTC

size: NA
J: TRBJ2-5
D: NA
V: TRBV2
CDR3: CASRPGERVSQETQYF
DNA: TGTGCCAGCAGGCCGGGGGAGCGGGTCTCTCAAGAGACCCAGTACTTC

size: once
J: TRBJ2-7
D: NA
V: TRBV13
CDR3: CASSLRGYEQYF
DNA: TGTGCCAGCAGCTTACGAGGCTACGAGCAGTACTTC

size: NA
J: TRBJ2-1
D: NA
V: TRBV24-1
CDR3: CATSDPGRGEQFF
DNA: TGTGCCACCAGTGATCCCGGGAGAGGGGAGCAGTTCTTC

size: NA
J: TRBJ1-2
D: NA
V: TRBV5-1
CDR3: CASSLGQINNYGYTF
DNA: TGCGCCAGCAGCTTGGGGCAGATAAATAACTATGGCTACACCTTC

size: NA
J: TRBJ2-3
D: NA
V: TRBV19
CDR3: CASSIWAGTDTDTQYF
DNA: TGTGCCAGTAGTATTTGGGCGGGGACAGACACAGATACGCAGTATTTT